A single sample gave rise to the 32 T cell receptor beta chains below, sequenced in a study of shared clonotypes between healthy human individuals. Using immunoSEQ multiplex PCR, the repertoire was profiled, and TCRdb retains in-frame clones only, with some absent. The top ten hold approximately 1.5% of the sample, which has some 980,000 clones, roughly 72% seen once. The sequenced material came from memory CD4+ T cells sorted from blood. Indicated subset: CD45RA-negative fraction. These receptors originate from a young man in good health.

This sequence joins TRBV7-2 and TRBJ2-5; unclear D gene. This CDR3 is 15 amino acids long. The V end was cut by 1 base, the J end by 2 bases, with 11 bases between. Germline lookup yields CDR1 SGHTA and CDR2 FQGNSA. CDR3 loop: CASSLDFGPQETQYF. The CDR3 nucleotides are TGTGCCAGCAGCTTAGACTTCGGCCCACAAGAGACCCAGTACTTC. Full variable domain (rest looked up from reference TRBV7-2 and TRBJ2-5): GAGVSQSPSNKVTEKGKDVELRCDPISGHTALYWYRQSLGQGLEFLIYFQGNSAPDKSGLPSDRFSAERTGGSVSTLTIQRTQQEDSAVYLCASSLDFGPQETQYFGPGTRLLVL.

This clone appeared once. The rearrangement links TRBV6-5 to TRBJ1-4; D uncertain. Germline CDR1 is MNHEY and CDR2 is SVGAGI. The CDR3 has 13 residues. V lost 5 bases and J lost 4, with 8 bases in between. CDR3 coding DNA: TGTGCCAGCAGTCCAGCCCTTAATGAAAAACTGTTTTTT. This encodes CASSPALNEKLFF.

The gene calls are TRBV10-3 and TRBJ1-2; the match to TRBD1 covers 9 bases. Trimming cost V 2 bases and J 3 bases; bases outside gene matches: 4. CDR3 length: 15 amino acids. The germline CDR1 and CDR2 sequences are ENHRY and SYGVKD. The CDR3 bases are TGTGCCATCAGTGAGGGGACAGGGAGGTACTATGGCTACACCTTC. As protein: CAISEGTGRYYGYTF.

V usage is TRBV6-1 and J usage is TRBJ2-5; 7 nucleotides agree with TRBD2. Per the germline V gene, CDR1 is MNHNS and CDR2 is SASEGT. The CDR3 consists of 17 residues. The J segment lost 2 bases and the V segment lost 2 bases, leaving 11 bases of the junction unmatched. The CDR3 sequence: CASSESRRGDGQETQYF. The DNA for the CDR3 is TGTGCCAGCAGTGAAAGTCGACGGGGGGACGGACAAGAGACCCAGTACTTC.

Notes on this clone: A much more abundant neighbour one base away suggests this may be a read error. Other DNA sequences of this sample code for an identical CDR3. The chain links TRBV7-3 to TRBJ2-3; no clear D gene. Germline V lookup: CDR1 SGHTA, CDR2 FQGTGA. Trimming removed 4 bases at V and 6 bases at J, with 8 bases between. The CDR3 spans 12 residues. CDR3 region: CASSSPPDTQYF. CDR3 coding DNA: TGTGCCAGCAGCTCCCCCCCGGATACGCAGTATTTT.

As DNA, the CDR3 is TGTGCCAGCAGCTTAGTCGCCTCGCCGGGACTAGCGATCGATGAGCAGTTCTTC. The encoded protein is CASSLVASPGLAIDEQFF. This chain links TRBV7-2 with TRBJ2-1; 10 bases match TRBD2. The CDR3 contains 18 residues. The V gene end was trimmed by 1 base and the J gene end by 8 bases; junction bases not matched to a gene: 14. Germline-derived CDR1 and CDR2 are SGHTA and FQGNSA.

The chain combines TRBV2 with TRBJ2-2; TRBD2 agrees at 15 bases. In germline, CDR1 is SNHLY, CDR2 FYNNEI. J was trimmed by 1 base and V by 6 bases; bases with no gene match: 6. The CDR3 is made up of 18 amino acids. CDR3 loop: CASRGLAGGPRNTGELFF. CDR3 nucleotide sequence: TGTGCCAGCAGGGGACTAGCGGGGGGACCTAGGAACACCGGGGAGCTGTTTTTT. The entire variable domain, with the rest obtained from reference TRBV2 and TRBJ2-2, is as follows: EPEVTQTPSHQVTQMGQEVILRCVPISNHLYFYWYRQILGQKVEFLVSFYNNEISEKSEIFDDQFSVERPDGSNFTLKIRSTKLEDSAMYFCASRGLAGGPRNTGELFFGEGSRLTVL.

Ten or more counts support this clone. The CDR3 bases are TGTGCCAGCATAAAGGACAGAACTAATGAAAAACTGTTTTTT. It yields the protein CASIKDRTNEKLFF. The chain couples TRBV2 to TRBJ1-4, with a weak D call TRBD1 (6 bases). V gave up 7 bases and J gave up 1 base, with 10 bases separating them. Germline values: CDR1 SNHLY, CDR2 FYNNEI. The CDR3 is made up of 14 amino acids.

The chain is built from TRBV18 and TRBJ2-5; D may be TRBD1 (5 bases). There are 15 residues in the CDR3. Germline V gene sequence: CDR1 KGHSH, CDR2 LQKENI. V shed 3 bases and J shed 4 bases, with 15 bases lying between them. Here the CDR3 DNA reads TGTGCCAGCTCACCGGACACTATTCGTGGAGAGACCCAGTACTTC. Its protein product is CASSPDTIRGETQYF.

V and J are TRBV9 and TRBJ1-4; no definite D call. This CDR3 is 14 amino acids long. V gave up 3 bases and J gave up 6 bases, with 12 bases separating them. Germline CDR1 is SGDLS and CDR2 is YYNGEE. CDR3 nucleotides: TGTGCCAGCAGCGCGGACCTCGGGTATGAAAAACTGTTTTTT. Translated, it gives CASSADLGYEKLFF.

The chain links TRBV6-5 to TRBJ1-3, with D hard to call. Germline-derived CDR1 and CDR2 are MNHEY and SVGAGI. CDR3 length: 14 amino acids. V lost 6 bases, J lost 0 bases, and 9 bases lay in between. The CDR3 sequence: CASSSTFSGNTIYF. The CDR3 nucleotides read TGTGCCAGCAGCTCTACCTTCTCTGGAAACACCATATATTTT.

CDR3 in amino acids: CASSDSIGGFSPLHF. The CDR3 DNA reads as TGTGCCAGCAGTGACTCAATAGGGGGCTTCTCACCCCTCCACTTT. This chain joins TRBV6-4 and TRBJ1-6, with 7 nucleotides matching TRBD1. This CDR3 contains 15 residues. V dropped 0 bases and J dropped 10; count of bases not matched to a gene: 6. CDR1 is MRHNA and CDR2 is SNTAGT in the germline V gene.

V usage is TRBV6-1 and J usage is TRBJ2-5, with TRBD2 identical over 10 bases. Germline CDR1 reads MNHNS; CDR2 reads SASEGT. The CDR3 length is 17 residues. J was trimmed by 3 bases and V by 3 bases; bases with no gene match: 10. The CDR3 here is CASSERKTSGFKETQYF. The CDR3 nucleotides are TGTGCCAGCAGTGAGCGAAAGACTAGCGGGTTCAAAGAGACCCAGTACTTC.

This clone was recorded a few times. V gene TRBV12-5 combines with J gene TRBJ1-1; D not certain. Germline V gene data show CDR1 as LGHNT and CDR2 as FRNRAP. Trimming took off 0 bases at V and 6 bases at J, with 5 bases between the two ends. CDR3 length: 12 residues. DNA of the CDR3: TGTGCTAGTGGTTTGGTACTCTCTGAAGCTTTCTTT. Its protein is CASGLVLSEAFF.

CDR3 bases: TGTGCCAGCAGCTTACCGCTCGTCTCTGGAAACACCATATATTTT. This encodes CASSLPLVSGNTIYF. The V gene is TRBV7-2, the J gene TRBJ1-3; D call uncertain. Germline loops: CDR1 SGHTA, CDR2 FQGNSA. The CDR3 spans 15 residues. Trimming took 2 bases from V and 0 from J, leaving 8 bases between them.

This clone was picked up a small number of times. J is TRBJ1-1 and V is TRBV25-1; D is uncertain. The CDR3 is 12 residues long. The ends were cut back, 9 bases at V and 4 bases at J, with 12 bases in the middle. The germline V gene encodes CDR1 MGHDK and CDR2 SYGVNS. The CDR3 DNA reads as TGTGCCAGTTTGGGGTGGAGCACTGAAGCTTTCTTT. This encodes CASLGWSTEAFF.

This chain uses TRBV5-6 with TRBJ1-3; no definite D call. Germline V gives CDR1 SGHDT, CDR2 YYEEEE. Trimming stripped 1 base from V and 3 bases from J, with 11 bases between. The CDR3 covers 15 residues. The CDR3 loop reads CASSLSQYLGNTIYF. The CDR3 region has the DNA TGTGCCAGCAGCTTGAGCCAGTATCTTGGAAACACCATATATTTT.

The chain couples TRBV30 to TRBJ2-1; D call uncertain. V lost 3 bases and J 8 bases, leaving 26 bases between the germline ends. This CDR3 is built from 17 residues. The germline V gene has CDR1 GTSNPN and CDR2 SVGIG (reference sequence). CDR3 residues: CAWRGVVVGLAHHEQFF. The CDR3 DNA reads TGTGCCTGGAGAGGAGTTGTCGTCGGGCTTGCCCACCATGAGCAGTTCTTC.

In this sample, this clone turned up a few times. V is TRBV28 and J is TRBJ2-7; D unresolved. Between the trimmed V and J ends, which lost 2 bases and 2 bases, there was a span of 7 bases. The CDR3 contains 13 residues. In germline, CDR1 is MDHEN, CDR2 SYDVKM. The CDR3 spells CASSLPTPYEQYF. The CDR3, as DNA: TGTGCCAGCAGTTTACCCACCCCCTACGAGCAGTACTTC.

V is TRBV14 and J is TRBJ2-3; D possibly matches TRBD1 or TRBD2 (5 bases each). Trimming left V 5 bases short and J 1 base short, with 13 bases between. The CDR3 covers 15 residues. Germline V gives CDR1 SGHDN, CDR2 FVKESK. The CDR3, as DNA: TGTGCCAGCAGCTCTTTGGTGGGGGGCACAGATACGCAGTATTTT. Translating gives CASSSLVGGTDTQYF.

The chain combines TRBV9 with TRBJ2-7; 9 bases align to TRBD1. The length of the CDR3 is 15 residues. The V gene's germline CDR1 is SGDLS and CDR2 YYNGEE. After removal of 4 bases from V and 5 bases from J, the junction contained 10 bases not matched to a gene. The CDR3 sequence: CASSPGGQGGHEQYF. DNA of the CDR3: TGTGCCAGCAGCCCAGGGGGACAGGGTGGCCACGAGCAGTACTTC.

The rearrangement uses TRBV4-3 and TRBJ2-5; TRBD1 matches 7 bases. Germline V gene lookup returns CDR1 LGHNA and CDR2 YSLEER. Trimming removed 3 bases from V and 2 bases from J; junction bases left unmatched: 9. The CDR3 loop spans 16 amino acids. CDR3 DNA sequence: TGCGCCAGCAGCCATGGCCTCACGACAGGGCAAGAGACCCAGTACTTC. Amino acids: CASSHGLTTGQETQYF.

The CDR3 region is CASSATGDYGYTF. The CDR3 DNA sequence: TGTGCCAGCAGTGCTACAGGGGACTATGGCTACACCTTC. The chain links TRBV6-5 to TRBJ1-2; 7 bases fit TRBD1. This CDR3 has 13 residues. V shed 5 bases, J shed 3 bases, and the junction held 3 bases outside the gene matches. The germline gives CDR1 MNHEY, CDR2 SVGAGI.

There are a few counts of this clone. The J gene is TRBJ1-5, the V gene TRBV30; 9 bases align to TRBD1. The CDR3 contains 14 residues. The germline gives CDR1 GTSNPN, CDR2 SVGIG (reference sequence). The V gene end was trimmed by 2 bases and the J gene end by 6 bases; junction bases not matched to a gene: 5. This chain's CDR3 is CAWSRGQGGQPQHF. The DNA for the CDR3 is TGTGCCTGGAGTAGGGGACAGGGCGGTCAGCCCCAGCATTTT.

This sequence joins TRBV6-1 and TRBJ1-4, with D possibly TRBD1 on 6 matching bases. Germline assignment: CDR1 MNHNS and CDR2 SASEGT. The CDR3 extends over 14 amino acids. Trimming removed 8 bases from V and 6 bases from J, with 16 bases in between. CDR3 sequence (DNA): TGTGCCAGCCGTGGGGGCGCTTGGGATGAAAAACTGTTTTTT. Protein: CASRGGAWDEKLFF.

The V call is TRBV4-1, the J call TRBJ2-1; weak D call: TRBD2 (5 bases). Between the trimmed V and J ends, which lost 4 bases and 3 bases, there was a span of 16 bases. The CDR3 runs to 16 residues. Germline CDR1 MGHRA, CDR2 YSYEKL. CDR3 sequence (DNA): TGCGCCAGCAGCCTGAGGACCTCCGGGGACTACAATGAGCAGTTCTTC. Translation: CASSLRTSGDYNEQFF.

This sequence joins TRBV30 and TRBJ2-2, with no clear D. The CDR3 covers 13 residues. The V end was cut by 2 bases, the J end by 5 bases, with 9 bases between. Germline V gene lookup returns CDR1 GTSNPN and CDR2 SVGIG (reference sequence). CDR3 region: CAWSYRWTGELFF. CDR3 coding DNA: TGTGCCTGGAGTTACCGGTGGACCGGGGAGCTGTTTTTT. Variable domain in full (rest from reference TRBV30 and TRBJ2-2): SQTIHQWPATLVQPVGSPLSLECTVEGTSNPNLYWYRQAAGRGLQLLFYSVGIGQISSEVPQNLSASRPQDRQFILSSKKLLLSDSGFYLCAWSYRWTGELFFGEGSRLTVL.

V is TRBV29-1 and J is TRBJ2-3; 12 nucleotides align to TRBD2. The CDR3 totals 17 residues. CDR1 is SQVTM and CDR2 is ANQGSEA in the germline V gene. The V and J ends lost 3 bases and 3 bases, in that order; junction bases with no gene match: 10. The CDR3 loop is CSVDRDTSGRSTDTQYF. CDR3 nucleotide sequence: TGCAGCGTTGACAGAGATACTAGCGGGAGGTCTACAGATACGCAGTATTTT.

The chain couples TRBV7-9 to TRBJ1-6; tentatively, D is TRBD1 (5 bases). Germline V gene sequence: CDR1 SEHNR, CDR2 FQNEAQ (reference sequence). V gave up 2 bases and J gave up 3 bases, with 11 bases separating them. CDR3 size: 16 residues. The CDR3 DNA follows: TGTGCCAGCAGCTTACTCGGGGACGTCTATAATTCACCCCTCCACTTT. It yields the protein CASSLLGDVYNSPLHF. Full variable domain (rest looked up from reference TRBV7-9 and TRBJ1-6): DTGVSQNPRHKITKRGQNVTFRCDPISEHNRLYWYRQTLGQGPEFLTYFQNEAQLEKSRLLSDRFSAERPKGSFSTLEIQRTEQGDSAMYLCASSLLGDVYNSPLHFGNGTRLTVT.

CDR3 region: CASSEGGKGANVLTF. As DNA, the CDR3 is TGTGCCAGCAGTGAAGGGGGTAAGGGGGCCAACGTCCTGACTTTC. The rearrangement links TRBV2 to TRBJ2-6; no clear D. V was trimmed by 1 base and J by 4 bases, leaving 8 bases between them. This CDR3 spans 15 amino acids. CDR1 and CDR2 from the germline V gene are SNHLY and FYNNEI.

The chain recombines TRBV2 with TRBJ2-5, with a tentative D call TRBD1 (5 bases). V dropped 2 bases and J dropped 6 bases, with 10 bases sitting between them. This CDR3 is built from 13 residues. The germline V gene encodes CDR1 SNHLY and CDR2 FYNNEI. The CDR3 reads CASSEPSGKTQYF. The CDR3 DNA is TGTGCCAGCAGTGAACCTTCAGGGAAGACCCAGTACTTC.

The chain links TRBV11-3 to TRBJ2-2; 15 bases agree with TRBD2. Germline lookup yields CDR1 SGHNT and CDR2 YENEEA. J was trimmed by 5 bases and V by 5 bases; bases with no gene match: 6. The CDR3 has 17 residues. In DNA form, the CDR3 reads TGTGCCAGCAGCCCCGCGGGACTAGCGGGAGGAACCGGGGAGCTGTTTTTT. Translated: CASSPAGLAGGTGELFF.